This T cell receptor (beta chain) was obtained from a study of shared clonotypes between healthy human individuals (dated by TCRdb to about 2020). Study-wide context: The cohort comprised a couple of women and a few men aged 18 to 49 years. For each donor, three plates each were used for CD4 naive and CD4 memory, two plates were used for CD8 naive, and one plate was used for CD8 memory. Blood TCR repertoires of five healthy adults were deeply sequenced to estimate repertoire size and the extent of clonotype sharing between individuals. Libraries were prepared and TCR repertoires were sequenced by different laboratories using diverse techniques, in order to increase sequencing depth and limit assay-specific biases. Between about 0.85 and 9.5 billion PBMCs per donor were obtained by leukapheresis. Findings and caveats that apply to the study as a whole: Higher generation probabilities were observed for clonotypes shared by all four sorted-subset donors than for non-shared clonotypes. About 5% of naive CD4, approximately 3.7% of naive CD8, 2% to 2.5% of memory CD4, and 0.4% of memory CD8 clonotypes were shared across several donors. Based on pairwise subsampling, the degree of clonotype sharing among donors was expected to be affected by sequencing depth. Because the study included a small number of donors, the genetic and exposure-history diversity represented was limited. Sampling was restricted to blood, and TCR repertoires in tissues likely differ from the TCR repertoires found in blood. Incomplete sequencing was indicated by rarefaction of sorted-subset datasets, despite the large sequencing depth. Larger estimated clonotype richness was generally found for naive subsets than for memory subsets.

TCR CDR3 regions were amplified from genomic DNA by multiplex PCR using the deep immunoSEQ assay. Extracted genomic DNA from each cell subset was distributed evenly across all wells of several immunoSEQ 96-well plates, and each plate was treated as a replicate. For sorted subsets, approximately 200 ng of genomic DNA, equivalent to 25,000 to 35,000 T cell genomes, went into each replicate PCR. The purified libraries were quantified using a Qubit 3.0 fluorometer, sized with a Bioanalyzer 2100, and then quantified again using the KAPA Library Quantification kit. Every immunoSEQ 96-well plate was sequenced on a dedicated single-read 150-cycle Illumina NextSeq 550 flow cell. Per the source publication's procedure: Because only junctional sequences without quality scores were contained in the immunoSEQ output, filtering matching that applied to full-length reads could not be performed. To assign V/J genes and CDR3, sequences were annotated against IMGT germline references using PyIR, a Python wrapper for IgBLAST v1.9. Reads were filtered out if the reads had weak V/J assignments (E-value above 1e-6), no CDR3, stop codons, out-of-frame junctions, or ambiguous translated residues. V3J clonotypes were defined by identical inferred V gene, J gene, and CDR3 amino acid sequence. Percentage overlap between repertoires was computed as shared unique clonotypes divided by the size of the smaller repertoire. Repertoire richness was assessed with RTK rarefaction, the Chao1 estimator, and Recon v2.1 estimates of unobserved clonotypes. For all TCRbeta clonotypes obtained by the gDNA method from four donors, generation probabilities were computed with OLGA. TCRdb retrieved this table from immuneACCESS and kept in-frame rearrangements only. Not all clones are present; in checked studies, unresolved V genes account for under half, and no reason is known for the remainder. The DNA was the basis for D and trimming; V, J and clone size are from that table. Across this sample there are roughly 500,000 clones, with 95% to 97% seen only once. About 0.06% of the sample is held by the ten biggest clonotypes.

About this clone: No antigen is known for it. There are no base qualities to consult, and no much larger clone falls within one base.

The donors were healthy, HIV-negative adults who had no recently reported acute infections or vaccinations. Every donor was a Caucasian adult residing in Nashville, Tennessee, USA. CD4+ T cells were enriched by magnetic negative selection, after which naive cells were positively selected on CD45RA and the negative fraction was taken as the memory subset. After blood collection by leukapheresis, PBMCs were isolated using Ficoll-Histopaque density gradient centrifugation and then cryopreserved in the vapor phase of liquid nitrogen. Purity and quantity of every magnetically sorted T cell population were checked by analytical flow cytometry. Genomic DNA was isolated from every sorted fraction and measured by UV absorbance on a Nanodrop 2000c. The sequence came from a woman aged 25 to 39 in good health. The sequenced material came from naive CD4+ T cells sorted from blood. The cell subset or site tag for this specimen amounts to: CD45RA+ positively selected.

The encoded CDR3 is CASSYSGRGVNEQFF. The bases read TGTGCCAGCAGTTACTCAGGGAGGGGGGTCAATGAGCAGTTCTTC. This sequence uses TRBV6-5 and TRBJ2-1, with TRBD2 perhaps the D gene, on 7 matching bases. Taken from cysteine to phenylalanine, the CDR3 has 15 residues. The read is trimmed to its CDR3 DNA, 45 bases read in frame from base 1. The junction shows trimming of 0 bases on V and 6 bases on J, plus 12 bases between the germline ends. CDR1 and CDR2 are read off the germline V gene as MNHEY and SVGAGI.